This passage covers 21 T cell receptor beta chains from one sample sequenced in a study of blood T cell repertoires in COVID-19. The method was immunoSEQ multiplex PCR; TCRdb's version includes in-frame clones alone and lacks a portion of them. Counted here are roughly 400,000 clones, about 90% occurring once; the ten biggest clones make up about 1.7%. Sequencing was performed on PBMCs or T cells enriched from blood (not recorded which). These receptors originate from a woman in her 30s who had recovered from COVID-19.

V usage is TRBV11-3 and J usage is TRBJ1-1; 8 bases map to TRBD1. The germline V gene encodes CDR1 SGHNT and CDR2 YENEEA. V trimming: 6 bases; J trimming: 11 bases; junction bases outside the gene matches: 20. The CDR3 runs 16 residues. The chain's CDR3 is CASSSGTGRGSSTAFF. CDR3 sequence (DNA): TGTGCCAGCAGTTCCGGGACAGGCCGTGGGAGTTCTACGGCTTTCTTT.

The CDR3 loop reads CASSEWTGGVGANVLTF. DNA for the CDR3: TGTGCCAGCAGTGAATGGACAGGGGGCGTGGGGGCCAACGTCCTGACTTTC. The rearrangement uses TRBV6-1 and TRBJ2-6; 11 bases are a match to TRBD1. After removal of 2 bases from V and 4 bases from J, the junction contained 4 bases not matched to a gene. CDR3 size: 17 residues. CDR1 MNHNS and CDR2 SASEGT come from the germline V gene.

The CDR3 loop reads CASSPRQGGVNTEAFF. The CDR3 DNA is TGTGCCAGCAGCCCTAGGCAGGGAGGGGTGAACACTGAAGCTTTCTTT. This chain connects TRBV14 to TRBJ1-1, with D perhaps TRBD1 (5 bases). Deletions cut 4 bases from V and 0 bases from J, with 15 bases between. The germline gives CDR1 SGHDN, CDR2 FVKESK. This CDR3 region has 16 residues.

The V gene is TRBV29-1, the J gene TRBJ2-3, with TRBD2 as a possible D gene (6 bases). V lost 5 bases and J lost 2, with 17 bases in between. The CDR3 covers 15 residues. Per germline, CDR1 SQVTM and CDR2 ANQGSEA. DNA of the CDR3: TGCAGCGTTCCCGAGGGAGGTGCCTACACAGATACGCAGTATTTT. This encodes CSVPEGGAYTDTQYF.

The rearrangement joins TRBV6-5 to TRBJ1-3; D ambiguous. Germline lookup yields CDR1 MNHEY and CDR2 SVGAGI. The V end lost 5 bases, the J end lost 1 base, and 9 bases lay between the germline ends. This CDR3 contains 14 residues. The CDR3 protein is CASSTGISGNTIYF. CDR3 bases: TGTGCCAGCAGTACGGGAATTTCTGGAAACACCATATATTTT.

The V gene is TRBV3-1 (or the pseudogene TRBV3-2), the J gene TRBJ2-7; possibly TRBD2 for D (6 bases). Germline assignment: CDR1 LGHDT and CDR2 YNNKEL (reference sequence). V shed 8 bases and J shed 2 bases, with 13 bases lying between them. This CDR3 is 13 amino acids long. CDR3 residues: CASWAGSPYEQYF. In DNA form, the CDR3 reads TGTGCCAGCTGGGCGGGGTCCCCCTACGAGCAGTACTTC.

V is TRBV12-5 and J is TRBJ2-3, with a weak D call TRBD1 (6 bases). Germline loops: CDR1 LGHNT, CDR2 FRNRAP. The V gene lost 6 bases and the J gene lost 2 bases, with 12 bases spanning the gap. The CDR3 covers 14 residues. CDR3 loop: CASGPRQATDTQYF. Here the CDR3 DNA reads TGTGCTAGTGGCCCCCGACAGGCCACAGATACGCAGTATTTT.

The chain recombines TRBV27 with TRBJ2-1, with 9 bases that match TRBD2. The germline gives CDR1 MNHEY, CDR2 SMNVEV (reference sequence). The CDR3 is 16 amino acids. J gave up 5 bases and V 5 bases, and 10 bases lay outside the gene matches. CDR3 sequence reads: CASSPRVAGGHNEQFF. Here the CDR3 DNA reads TGTGCCAGCAGTCCCAGGGTGGCGGGAGGGCACAATGAGCAGTTCTTC.

The chain recombines TRBV14 with TRBJ2-7, with TRBD1 matching over 9 bases. Germline loops: CDR1 SGHDN, CDR2 FVKESK. V dropped 3 bases and J dropped 2; count of bases not matched to a gene: 5. The CDR3 is made up of 15 amino acids. The CDR3 DNA sequence: TGTGCCAGCAGCCACGGGACAGGGAAGGCCTACGAGCAGTACTTC. As protein: CASSHGTGKAYEQYF. Combining the CDR3 with reference TRBV14 and TRBJ2-7 gives the whole variable domain EAGVTQFPSHSVIEKGQTVTLRCDPISGHDNLYWYRRVMGKEIKFLLHFVKESKQDESGMPNNRFLAERTGGTYSTLKVQPAELEDSGVYFCASSHGTGKAYEQYFGPGTRLTVT.

This sequence joins TRBV4-3 and TRBJ2-7, with D tentatively TRBD2 (5 bases). The CDR3 sequence is 14 residues long. Per the germline V gene, CDR1 is LGHNA and CDR2 is YSLEER. The ends were cut back, 3 bases at V and 2 bases at J, with 11 bases in the middle. The CDR3, as DNA: TGCGCCAGCAGCCAGAACCGGGGAACCTACGAGCAGTACTTC. This codes for CASSQNRGTYEQYF.

This chain links TRBV5-4 with TRBJ2-1; the D is unclear. Germline V gene lookup returns CDR1 SGHNT and CDR2 YYREEE (reference sequence). Trimming left V 0 bases short and J 4 bases short, with 5 bases between. CDR3 length equals 13 residues. CDR3 sequence: CASSLDSYNEQFF. CDR3 DNA: TGTGCCAGCAGCTTGGACAGTTACAATGAGCAGTTCTTC.

This sequence joins TRBV12-5 and TRBJ2-7; D gene uncertain. The germline CDR1 and CDR2 sequences are LGHNT and FRNRAP. The CDR3 sequence is 14 residues long. V lost 1 base, J lost 6 bases, and 13 bases lay in between. The CDR3 region is CASGLAPSVAEQYF. DNA of the CDR3: TGTGCTAGTGGTTTGGCCCCTTCAGTCGCCGAGCAGTACTTC. Combining the CDR3 with reference TRBV12-5 and TRBJ2-7 gives the whole variable domain DARVTQTPRHKVTEMGQEVTMRCQPILGHNTVFWYRQTMMQGLELLAYFRNRAPLDDSGMPKDRFSAEMPDATLATLKIQPSEPRDSAVYFCASGLAPSVAEQYFGPGTRLTVT.

This chain links TRBV9 with TRBJ2-3; tentative D call: TRBD2 (5 bases). V dropped 4 bases and J dropped 0 bases, with 15 bases sitting between them. The germline V gene encodes CDR1 SGDLS and CDR2 YYNGEE. The length of the CDR3 is 16 residues. The CDR3 bases are TGTGCCAGCAGCCCGAGACTACCCCGTAGCACAGATACGCAGTATTTT. Amino acids: CASSPRLPRSTDTQYF.

The chain carries TRBV7-2 and TRBJ2-1, with 10 bases matching TRBD2. Germline V gives CDR1 SGHTA, CDR2 FQGNSA. CDR3 length: 15 residues. V lost 6 bases to trimming and J lost 0 bases; unmatched junction nucleotides: 2. The CDR3 DNA follows: TGTGCCAGCAGGGGACTAGCGAGCTCCTACAATGAGCAGTTCTTC. This codes for CASRGLASSYNEQFF.

The chain recombines TRBV4-1 with TRBJ1-1, with a possible D match to TRBD1 (6 bases). Germline V CDR1 and CDR2: MGHRA, YSYEKL. Deletions cut 3 bases from V and 12 bases from J, with 20 bases between. The CDR3 has 14 residues. In DNA form, the CDR3 reads TGCGCCAGCAGCCACTCACAGGGCTTATTAAATCCTTTCTTT. Translation gives CASSHSQGLLNPFF.

This clone was observed a few times. J is TRBJ2-7 and V is TRBV28; 12 bases agree with TRBD2. The CDR3 spans 17 residues. The V and J ends lost 5 bases and 2 bases, in that order; junction bases with no gene match: 10. CDR1 is MDHEN and CDR2 is SYDVKM in the germline V gene. The CDR3 region has the DNA TGTGCCAGCAGTACGACTAGCGGGAGAGGTAGTGCCTACGAGCAGTACTTC. The encoded protein is CASSTTSGRGSAYEQYF.

The V call is TRBV27, the J call TRBJ2-6; unclear D gene. Per germline, CDR1 MNHEY and CDR2 SMNVEV (reference sequence). The length of the CDR3 is 16 residues. Trimming shortened V by 8 bases and J by 0 bases, and 14 bases separated the two germline ends. The CDR3 coding sequence is TGTGCCAGCCGATCAGACTCTGGCTCTGGGGCCAACGTCCTGACTTTC. Protein sequence: CASRSDSGSGANVLTF.

The V and J genes are TRBV11-2 and TRBJ2-5; D may be TRBD1 (7 bases). The V gene's germline CDR1 is SGHAT and CDR2 FQNNGV. The CDR3 length is 12 residues. V was clipped by 5 bases and J by 5 bases, with 9 bases between them. CDR3 nucleotide sequence: TGTGCCAGCAGCGCAGGGGGGGAGACCCAGTACTTC. This encodes CASSAGGETQYF.

This clone was seen only once. The CDR3 loop is CASSILGQHTEAFF. DNA for the CDR3: TGTGCCAGTAGTATTCTCGGACAGCACACTGAAGCTTTCTTT. The chain uses TRBV19 and TRBJ1-1; TRBD1 is a possible D gene (6 bases). Per germline, CDR1 LNHDA and CDR2 SQIVND (reference sequence). Trimming took 3 bases from V and 3 from J, leaving 11 bases between them. The CDR3 totals 14 residues.

V gene TRBV7-8 combines with J gene TRBJ1-1, with TRBD1 as a possible D gene (5 bases). Trimming removed 1 base at V and 6 bases at J, with 12 bases between. CDR1 and CDR2 from the germline V gene are SGHVS and FQNEAQ. There are 14 residues in the CDR3. CDR3 in amino acids: CASSLGTWGAEAFF. CDR3 nucleotides: TGTGCCAGCAGCTTAGGGACCTGGGGGGCTGAAGCTTTCTTT.

The chain recombines TRBV4-1 with TRBJ2-2, with a weak D call TRBD2 (6 bases). Between the trimmed V and J ends, which lost 0 bases and 1 base, there was a span of 9 bases. This CDR3 has 16 residues. CDR1 is MGHRA, CDR2 YSYEKL, per germline. CDR3 loop: CASSQDAGRNTGELFF. The CDR3, as DNA: TGCGCCAGCAGCCAAGATGCCGGGAGGAACACCGGGGAGCTGTTTTTT.